The 27 T cell receptor beta chains reported below all come from one sample, sequenced in a study of blood T cell repertoires in COVID-19. TCRdb keeps only in-frame clones here, not all; method: immunoSEQ multiplex PCR. The table lists 120,000 or so clones, 88% of them singletons. The sequenced sample was peripheral blood. These TCRs come from a human donor in a cohort sampled during active COVID-19.

The chain uses TRBV6-4 and TRBJ1-2; 9 nucleotides align to TRBD1. CDR3 size: 17 residues. Losses at the gene ends were 0 bases for V and 3 bases for J; bases not matched to a gene: 8. CDR1 MRHNA and CDR2 SNTAGT come from the germline V gene. The CDR3 region has the DNA TGTGCCAGCAGTGACTCGTACAGGGGGCGCAGGGACTATGGCTACACCTTC. Protein sequence: CASSDSYRGRRDYGYTF.

The V and J genes are TRBV4-1 and TRBJ1-6, with D hard to call. The germline gives CDR1 MGHRA, CDR2 YSYEKL. Trimming removed 5 bases at V and 0 bases at J, with 8 bases between. The CDR3 is made up of 15 amino acids. The CDR3 here is CASSYTSSYNSPLHF. CDR3 in DNA: TGCGCCAGCAGCTACACAAGCTCCTATAATTCACCCCTCCACTTT.

This sequence joins TRBV28 and TRBJ2-7; 12 bases agree with TRBD2. The CDR3 is made up of 14 amino acids. The V gene's germline CDR1 is MDHEN and CDR2 SYDVKM. J lost 2 bases, V lost 7 bases, and 3 bases had no gene match. CDR3 sequence: CASTSSGRAYEQYF. The CDR3 DNA reads TGTGCCAGCACATCTAGCGGGAGGGCCTACGAGCAGTACTTC.

This chain uses TRBV7-9 with TRBJ2-3, with 8 bases that match TRBD2. Germline lookup yields CDR1 SEHNR and CDR2 FQNEAQ (reference sequence). Trimming took 1 base from V and 3 from J; bases not matched to a gene: 6. The CDR3 covers 16 residues. The CDR3 reads CASSLGLARGTDTQYF. The DNA of the CDR3 is TGTGCCAGCAGCTTAGGACTAGCGAGGGGGACAGATACGCAGTATTTT.

The chain employs TRBV2 and TRBJ2-1, with TRBD1 as a possible D gene (6 bases). Germline V gene sequence: CDR1 SNHLY, CDR2 FYNNEI. The CDR3 extends over 15 amino acids. V gave up 1 base and J gave up 7 bases, with 14 bases separating them. Here the CDR3 reads CASSEGRVRGNEQFF. The CDR3 region has the DNA TGTGCCAGCAGTGAAGGACGGGTCAGGGGAAATGAGCAGTTCTTC.

The chain joins TRBV5-1 to TRBJ1-2; D not resolved. CDR3 size: 15 residues. Germline-derived CDR1 and CDR2 are SGHRS and YFSETQ. Trimming stripped 4 bases from V and 0 bases from J, with 13 bases between. The CDR3 DNA sequence: TGCGCCAGCAGCCACCCATCGGGGTCTAACTATGGCTACACCTTC. It yields the protein CASSHPSGSNYGYTF.

This clone was seen a handful of times. The J gene is TRBJ1-2, the V gene TRBV29-1, with a weak D call TRBD1 (6 bases). Per germline, CDR1 SQVTM and CDR2 ANQGSEA. The CDR3 consists of 12 residues. Deletions cut 3 bases from V and 5 bases from J, with 10 bases between. The CDR3 spells CSVDRGWYGYTF. Written as DNA, the CDR3 is TGCAGCGTTGACAGGGGATGGTATGGCTACACCTTC.

The chain has TRBV29-1 and TRBJ2-1; D gene ambiguous. The V end lost 4 bases, the J end lost 0 bases, and 7 bases lay between the germline ends. This CDR3 has 13 residues. Germline V gene lookup returns CDR1 SQVTM and CDR2 ANQGSEA. The CDR3 nucleotides read TGCAGCGTTGTAGTCTACTCCTACAATGAGCAGTTCTTC. Encoded protein: CSVVVYSYNEQFF.

V gene TRBV21-1 combines with J gene TRBJ1-4; the table calls TRBD1, which could not be checked here. TRBV21-1 is a documented pseudogene. The length of the CDR3 is 15 residues. DNA of the CDR3: TGTGCCAGCAGCTCAGGCGCACAGGGGCTCGAAAAACTGTTTTTT. This codes for CASSSGAQGLEKLFF.

V gene TRBV6-5 combines with J gene TRBJ1-5, with D perhaps TRBD1 (6 bases). Germline CDR1 and CDR2: MNHEY and SVGAGI. The V end lost 0 bases, the J end lost 6 bases, and 12 bases lay between the germline ends. The CDR3 totals 15 residues. CDR3 loop: CASSYSRGAGQPQHF. The CDR3 nucleotides are TGTGCCAGCAGTTACTCACGGGGGGCGGGTCAGCCCCAGCATTTT.

V usage is TRBV3-1 (or the pseudogene TRBV3-2) and J usage is TRBJ2-5; 7 bases are shared with TRBD1. CDR3 size: 16 residues. CDR1 is LGHDT, CDR2 YNNKEL, per germline (reference sequence). The junction had 8 bases not matched to a gene; V was cut back by 4 bases and J by 0 bases. For the CDR3, the DNA is TGTGCCAGCAGCCCCGTCTCGACAGGGTACCAAGAGACCCAGTACTTC. Translating it yields CASSPVSTGYQETQYF.

This chain connects TRBV19 to TRBJ2-1; the match to TRBD1 covers 10 bases. This CDR3 region has 11 residues. Looked up from germline, CDR1 is LNHDA and CDR2 is SQIVND (reference sequence). J was trimmed by 12 bases and V by 6 bases; bases with no gene match: 2. CDR3 in amino acids: CASRGDRGQFF. CDR3 DNA sequence: TGTGCCAGTAGAGGGGACAGGGGGCAGTTCTTC.

The chain recombines TRBV29-1 with TRBJ2-1; possibly TRBD1 for D (6 bases). CDR3 length: 11 amino acids. In germline, CDR1 is SQVTM, CDR2 ANQGSEA. Trimming shortened V by 6 bases and J by 10 bases, and 13 bases separated the two germline ends. The chain's CDR3 is CSVDSVGEQFF. CDR3 in DNA: TGCAGCGTGGACAGTGTAGGAGAGCAGTTCTTC.

CDR3 DNA sequence: TGTGCCAGTAGCCGACCGACAGGGAGGAACACTGAAGCTTTCTTT. The encoded protein is CASSRPTGRNTEAFF. This chain links TRBV19 with TRBJ1-1; 7 nucleotides align to TRBD1. The trim removed 6 bases at V and 1 base at J, leaving 8 bases unmatched. The germline V gene encodes CDR1 LNHDA and CDR2 SQIVND (reference sequence). This CDR3 has 15 amino acids.

The chain is built from TRBV5-1 and TRBJ2-3; 13 bases are a match to TRBD2. Per germline, CDR1 SGHRS and CDR2 YFSETQ. V was pared by 3 bases and J by 2 bases, with 6 bases of the junction left unmatched. The CDR3 extends over 17 amino acids. The CDR3 is CASSSTGLAGYTDTQYF. CDR3 in DNA: TGCGCCAGCAGCTCGACGGGACTAGCGGGATACACAGATACGCAGTATTTT.

This sequence joins TRBV6-2 or TRBV6-3 and TRBJ2-7; 8 nucleotides match TRBD2. The CDR3 has 16 amino acids. CDR1 is MNHEY and CDR2 is SVGEGT in the germline V gene. The junction had 12 bases not matched to a gene; V was cut back by 5 bases and J by 3 bases. DNA of the CDR3: TGTGCCAGCAGTCCGAACCTCGGGGGGGCGGTCTACGAGCAGTACTTC. Translated, it gives CASSPNLGGAVYEQYF.

This chain links TRBV5-1 with TRBJ2-1; D perhaps matches TRBD1 (5 bases). Germline CDR1 reads SGHRS; CDR2 reads YFSETQ. The CDR3 is made up of 14 amino acids. With 8 bases removed from V and 10 bases from J, the gap between germline ends came to 22 bases. This CDR3 reads CASKPGITDGEQFF. In DNA form, the CDR3 reads TGCGCCAGTAAACCAGGGATTACCGATGGGGAGCAGTTCTTC. The complete variable domain, with remaining parts taken from reference TRBV5-1 and TRBJ2-1, reads KAGVTQTPRYLIKTRGQQVTLSCSPISGHRSVSWYQQTPGQGLQFLFEYFSETQRNKGNFPGRFSGRQFSNSRSEMNVSTLELGDSALYLCASKPGITDGEQFFGPGTRLTVL.

The V call is TRBV6-5, the J call TRBJ2-1; no clear D. CDR3 length: 15 amino acids. With 7 bases removed from V and 0 bases from J, the gap between germline ends came to 13 bases. Germline CDR1 is MNHEY and CDR2 is SVGAGI. In DNA form, the CDR3 reads TGTGCCAGCATGGCGGTACCTAGCTCCTACAATGAGCAGTTCTTC. Translating it yields CASMAVPSSYNEQFF.

The genes are TRBV18 and TRBJ2-1; a possible D gene is TRBD2 (6 bases). V shed 8 bases and J shed 4 bases, with 18 bases lying between them. This CDR3 contains 15 residues. The germline gives CDR1 KGHSH, CDR2 LQKENI. The CDR3 here is CASQPTGLRYNEQFF. In DNA, the CDR3 is TGTGCCAGCCAGCCTACGGGACTGAGATACAATGAGCAGTTCTTC.

The rearrangement links TRBV12-3 or TRBV12-4 to TRBJ2-4, with 9 bases lining up with TRBD1. The CDR3 covers 13 residues. Losses at the gene ends were 5 bases for V and 7 bases for J; bases not matched to a gene: 3. The CDR3 bases are TGTGCCAGCAGTCGGACAGGGGATAACATTCAGTACTTC. As protein: CASSRTGDNIQYF.

The chain has TRBV11-2 and TRBJ2-7; 8 bases line up with TRBD2. Germline V gives CDR1 SGHAT, CDR2 FQNNGV. The V and J ends lost 1 base and 4 bases, in that order; junction bases with no gene match: 6. This CDR3 has 15 amino acids. In DNA form, the CDR3 reads TGTGCCAGCAGCTTAGTACTAGCGGCCCAATACGAGCAGTACTTC. Translating it yields CASSLVLAAQYEQYF.

The chain couples TRBV2 to TRBJ2-1, with 11 bases matching TRBD2. This CDR3 contains 15 residues. The junction had 4 bases not matched to a gene; V was cut back by 6 bases and J by 3 bases. Germline lookup yields CDR1 SNHLY and CDR2 FYNNEI. The DNA for the CDR3 is TGTGCCAGCAGGAGACTAGCGGGGTTCTACAATGAGCAGTTCTTC. Amino acids: CASRRLAGFYNEQFF.

The gene calls are TRBV5-1 and TRBJ2-3, with TRBD1 identical over 7 bases. The V gene's germline CDR1 is SGHRS and CDR2 YFSETQ. This CDR3 is 15 amino acids long. V lost 4 bases to trimming and J lost 4 bases; unmatched junction nucleotides: 9. The CDR3 sequence is CASSLGQVYADTQYF. The CDR3 region has the DNA TGCGCCAGCAGCCTAGGACAGGTCTACGCAGATACGCAGTATTTT. Together with reference TRBV5-1 and TRBJ2-3, the CDR3 gives the full variable domain: KAGVTQTPRYLIKTRGQQVTLSCSPISGHRSVSWYQQTPGQGLQFLFEYFSETQRNKGNFPGRFSGRQFSNSRSEMNVSTLELGDSALYLCASSLGQVYADTQYFGPGTRLTVL.

The chain links TRBV13 to TRBJ1-6; maybe TRBD1 (6 bases). Germline CDR1 PRHDT, CDR2 FYEKMQ (reference sequence). V was pared by 3 bases and J by 0 bases, with 18 bases between. The CDR3 runs to 19 residues. CDR3 sequence reads: CASSFTSPRGGSYNSPLHF. The CDR3, as DNA: TGTGCCAGCAGCTTCACCTCCCCGAGGGGGGGCTCCTATAATTCACCCCTCCACTTT.

This clone has only a few counts. The J gene is TRBJ2-1, the V gene TRBV10-1, with D perhaps TRBD2 (6 bases). The CDR3 totals 14 residues. V lost 1 base to trimming and J lost 3 bases, with 7 bases between them. The germline V gene has CDR1 WNHNN and CDR2 SYGVQD (reference sequence). The CDR3 DNA is TGCGCCAGCAGTGAGTTGGGGGGCTACAATGAGCAGTTCTTC. Its translation: CASSELGGYNEQFF.

This clone came up a few times. J is TRBJ1-5 and V is TRBV4-2; 7 bases align to TRBD1. CDR3 size: 17 residues. Per germline, CDR1 LGHNA and CDR2 YNFKEQ. J gave up 0 bases and V 1 base, and 6 bases lay outside the gene matches. CDR3: CASSQGQGRTSNQPQHF. For the CDR3, the DNA is TGTGCCAGCAGCCAAGGACAGGGAAGGACTAGCAATCAGCCCCAGCATTTT.

This sequence joins TRBV4-2 and TRBJ2-5; 13 nucleotides match TRBD2. CDR1 and CDR2 (germline): LGHNA, YNFKEQ. Trimming removed 4 bases from V and 0 bases from J; junction bases left unmatched: 8. The CDR3 is made up of 18 amino acids. The CDR3 is CASSLQGGTSGDQETQYF. CDR3 nucleotides: TGTGCCAGCAGCCTACAGGGAGGGACTAGCGGGGACCAAGAGACCCAGTACTTC.